This T cell receptor (beta chain) was sequenced in a study of T-cell memory formation after mild COVID-19. TCRdb reprocessed the 5' RACE reads with MiXCR, giving one entry per CDR3 protein. The sample has some 450,000 distinct CDR3 sequences; approximately 20% are singletons. General study results and limits: The CD4+ clones that contracted clustered mainly within CM and EM, and the CD8+ clones concentrated in EMRA. Balance between CD4 and CD8 was seen in clones contracting day 15 to 85, and a CD4+ lean was seen in later expanders. Unconfirmed was the SARS-CoV-2 specificity of second-wave clones that peaked on day 37.

This clonotype appeared a few times. Its antigen is undetermined. Germline CDR1 and CDR2: SGHNT and YYREEE (reference sequence). The CDR3 contains 15 residues. The V gene lost 0 bases and the J gene lost 3 bases, with 13 bases spanning the gap. The sequencing sample was made of PBMCs or a T cell subset sorted from them (not recorded which). The chain recombines TRBV5-4 with TRBJ2-7; D may correspond to TRBD1 or TRBD2 (5 bases each). The clonotype originates from an adult woman who had mild COVID-19 (a few samples of this study predate the infection). Cell type and time point are not known. CDR3 DNA sequence: TGTGCCAGCAGCTTGGCCGAGCGGCAGGGCTACGAGCAGTACTTC. As protein: CASSLAERQGYEQYF.